These T cell receptor beta chains were read from a single sample in a study of blood T cell repertoires in COVID-19. This table comes from immunoSEQ multiplex PCR, and its TCRdb copy is limited to in-frame clones, with some not included. The data contain around 63,000 clones, around 82% of them singletons. Sequencing was done on a sample of peripheral blood. Receptors originate from a man between 60 and 75 years old with COVID-19, enrolled during active disease. The CDR3 runs from the conserved cysteine through the conserved F or W. Fields, in order: V gene, D gene, clone size, J gene, CDR3 DNA, CDR3 protein. A D gene is named only where the DNA matches it firmly. Clone size is stated in some rows and not others, as once, few, many or a class when expanded.

TRBV19,.,few,TRBJ1-5,TGTGCCAGTAGTTGGCTGGGTCAGGATCAGCCCCAGCATTTT,CASSWLGQDQPQHF
TRBV5-1,.,.,TRBJ1-3,TGCGCCAGCAGCTTGGAGGTCAGGGGCGACTCTGGAAACACCATATATTTT,CASSLEVRGDSGNTIYF
TRBV5-4,TRBD2,.,TRBJ2-1,TGTGCCAGCAGCTTGTGGGGGGGGGAACGGCGGGTCTTC,CASSLWGGERRVF
TRBV19,.,.,TRBJ1-5,TGTGCCAGTAGTATCGTATGGCTGGGCAATCAGCCCCAGCATTTT,CASSIVWLGNQPQHF
TRBV7-2,TRBD2,.,TRBJ2-7,TGTGCCAGCAGGTGGGCTAGCGGGGGGTCCTACGAGCAGTACTTC,CASRWASGGSYEQYF
TRBV24-1,TRBD1,.,TRBJ2-2,TGTGCCACCAGTGAGGGGACAGTGACCGGGGAGCTGTTTTTT,CATSEGTVTGELFF
TRBV28,.,.,TRBJ2-3,TGTGCCAGCAGAACGGACAAACACACCACAGATACGCAGTATTTT,CASRTDKHTTDTQYF
TRBV27,TRBD2,once,TRBJ2-1,TGTGCCAGCAGTTCGGGGACTAGCTCCTACAATGAGCAGTTCTTC,CASSSGTSSYNEQFF
TRBV2,TRBD2,.,TRBJ2-1,TGTGCCAGCAGGGCCTTAGCGGGGGGGACCAACAATGAGCAGTTCTTC,CASRALAGGTNNEQFF
TRBV30,.,once,TRBJ1-5,TGTGCCTGGAGCTTCCAGTCGGGGCAGCCCCAGCATTTT,CAWSFQSGQPQHF
TRBV5-6,TRBD1,.,TRBJ2-7,TGTGCCAGCAGCCAACGGGACAGCTCCTACGAGCAGTACTTC,CASSQRDSSYEQYF
TRBV29-1,TRBD1,.,TRBJ2-3,TGCAGCGCAAACCGCAGGGGGTACACAGATACGCAGTATTTT,CSANRRGYTDTQYF
TRBV29-1,TRBD1,.,TRBJ1-5,TGCAGCGTCGGTAACAGGGGCGATCAGCCCCAGCATTTT,CSVGNRGDQPQHF
TRBV5-6,.,.,TRBJ1-1,TGTGCCAGCACCTCCACCGGGGTACTCGACACTGAAGCTTTCTTT,CASTSTGVLDTEAFF
TRBV21-1,.,.,TRBJ2-4,TGTGCCAGCAGCAAAGCCGTACCAGCGGGAGGGTCAAACATTCAGTACTTC,CASSKAVPAGGSNIQYF
TRBV11-3,TRBD1,.,TRBJ2-1,TGTGCCAGCAGCCCCGGGACAGGGAGTTACAATGAGCAGTTCTTC,CASSPGTGSYNEQFF
TRBV10-3,TRBD1,few,TRBJ1-6,TGTGCCATCAGGGAGCAACAGGGGTTATCCAATTCACCCCTCCACTTT,CAIREQQGLSNSPLHF
TRBV27,.,.,TRBJ1-1,TGTGCCAGCAGTTTAATTCTGGGGGCAGGCACTGAAGCTTTCTTT,CASSLILGAGTEAFF
TRBV5-1,.,few,TRBJ2-5,TGCGCCAGCAGAGTCTCGGGGTCGACCCAGTACTTC,CASRVSGSTQYF
TRBV3-1/TRBV3-2,TRBD2,.,TRBJ2-1,TGTGCCAGCAGCCTGAGAATTAGCGGGGGGGCCCATGAGCAGTTCTTC,CASSLRISGGAHEQFF
TRBV10-3,TRBD2,.,TRBJ2-3,TGTGCCTCGCGACTAGCGGAGGCGGATACGCAGTATTTT,CASRLAEADTQYF
TRBV3-1/TRBV3-2,TRBD1,few,TRBJ1-2,TGTGCCAGCAGCTCGGGACAGGGAAATGGCTACACCTTC,CASSSGQGNGYTF
TRBV5-1,.,.,TRBJ2-1,TGCGCCAGCAGCTCGGATAGGGACTCCGACAATGAGCAGTTCTTC,CASSSDRDSDNEQFF
TRBV11-2,TRBD1,.,TRBJ1-1,TGTGCCAGCAGCAGAAAGGAGGGGGCTTACCCTGAAGCTTTCTTT,CASSRKEGAYPEAFF